This TCR beta chain was profiled in a study of blood T cell repertoires in COVID-19. At the level of the study: Samples came from the United States, Italy and Spain, spanning acute and convalescent COVID-19. PBMCs, B-cell-depleted T cells, or T cells were the source of the cDNA or gDNA that made up the material.

As originally analysed: Reference gene primers were amplified, and this amplification served to estimate nucleated cell counts. Some clones are missing from TCRdb's copy, which holds only in-frame ones; the method was immunoSEQ multiplex PCR. The V and J calls and clone size were taken over from that table, and D and trimming were inferred from the DNA. The table lists about 120,000 clones, about 80% of them singletons. The V segment lost 6 bases and the J segment 5 bases; nucleotides outside the gene matches: 8. CDR1 is MNHEY, CDR2 SVGAGI, per germline. The CDR3 is made up of 14 amino acids. The sequenced sample consisted of peripheral blood. The sequence was obtained from a human donor in a cohort sampled during active COVID-19. This chain uses TRBV6-5 with TRBJ2-3, with TRBD2 identical over 7 bases. This chain's CDR3 is CASSPGLEVDTQYF. In DNA form, the CDR3 reads TGTGCCAGCAGCCCCGGACTAGAGGTAGATACGCAGTATTTT.